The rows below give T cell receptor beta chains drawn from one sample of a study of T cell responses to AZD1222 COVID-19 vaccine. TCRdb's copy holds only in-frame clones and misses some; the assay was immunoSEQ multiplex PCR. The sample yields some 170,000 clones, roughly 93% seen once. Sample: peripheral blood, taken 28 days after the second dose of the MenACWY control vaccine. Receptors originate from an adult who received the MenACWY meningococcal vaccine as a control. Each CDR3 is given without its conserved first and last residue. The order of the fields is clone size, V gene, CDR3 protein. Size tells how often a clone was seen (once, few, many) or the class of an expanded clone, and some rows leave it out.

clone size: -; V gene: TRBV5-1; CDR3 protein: ASRGADSYNEQF
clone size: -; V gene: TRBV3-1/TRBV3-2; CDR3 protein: ASSQGHLGNTIY
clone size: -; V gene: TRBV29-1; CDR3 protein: SGGQGNYGYT
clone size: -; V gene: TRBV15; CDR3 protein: ATSRDESATNEKLF
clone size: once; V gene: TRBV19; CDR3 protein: ASTPTGWAGELF
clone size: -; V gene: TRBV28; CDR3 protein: ASSPTGLKLF
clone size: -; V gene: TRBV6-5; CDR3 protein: ASSSGQGYGYT
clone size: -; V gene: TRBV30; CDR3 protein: AWSGLAGAYEQY
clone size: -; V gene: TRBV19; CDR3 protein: ASSEQVSTDTQY
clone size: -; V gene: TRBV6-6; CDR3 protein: ASSYVALNTEAF
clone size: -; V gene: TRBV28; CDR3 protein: ASSPTFTSGVDTQY
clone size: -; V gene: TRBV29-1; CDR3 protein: SVGVQGPYNEQF
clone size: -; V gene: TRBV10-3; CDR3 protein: AISEDRAVGSPLH
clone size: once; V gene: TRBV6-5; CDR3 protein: ASESGRVSYGYT
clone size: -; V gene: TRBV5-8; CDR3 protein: ASSFQGSPGNTIY
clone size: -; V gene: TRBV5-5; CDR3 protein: ASSRGGAGYT
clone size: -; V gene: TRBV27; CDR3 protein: AIPHRGGSYEQY
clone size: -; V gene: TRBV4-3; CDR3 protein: ASSLRTGATEAF
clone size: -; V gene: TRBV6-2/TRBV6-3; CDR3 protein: ASSYGLGPSNQPQH
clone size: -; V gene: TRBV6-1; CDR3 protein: ASSEVDSNQPQH
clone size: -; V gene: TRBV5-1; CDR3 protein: ASSNWDRMDGYT
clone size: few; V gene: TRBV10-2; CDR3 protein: ASSNLDGGIQPQH
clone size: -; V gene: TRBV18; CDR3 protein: ASSPWDRVDYGYT
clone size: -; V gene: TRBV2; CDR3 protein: ASSVGQVRNQPQH
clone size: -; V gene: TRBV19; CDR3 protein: ASRRQQPDTQY
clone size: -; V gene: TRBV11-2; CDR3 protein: ASSWGQVSSYEQY
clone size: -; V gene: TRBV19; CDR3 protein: ASRGITATNEKLF
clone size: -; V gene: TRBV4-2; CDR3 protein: AIRRAGNTEAF
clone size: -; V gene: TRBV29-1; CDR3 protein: SVSPTGNYGYT